Presented here are 10 T cell receptor beta chains from one specimen sequenced in a study of cytomegalovirus exposure and HLA in healthy donors. Use of 60 Vbeta and 13 Jbeta primers characterized the PCR. The data were produced by immunoSEQ multiplex PCR, yet TCRdb's version contains in-frame clones alone and is incomplete. This sample has about 150,000 clones, with over 60% found just once. Specimen: PBMCs. These receptors were collected from a woman between 40 and 55 years old in good health and CMV-seronegative.

The chain is built from TRBV5-1 and TRBJ2-1, with 8 bases fitting TRBD2. Germline CDR1 SGHRS, CDR2 YFSETQ. The J segment lost 8 bases and the V segment lost 1 base, leaving 5 bases of the junction unmatched. This CDR3 is built from 14 residues. Here the CDR3 reads CASSLQREIDEQFF. CDR3 nucleotide sequence: TGCGCCAGCAGCTTGCAGCGGGAGATCGATGAGCAGTTCTTC. Full variable domain (missing parts from reference TRBV5-1 and TRBJ2-1): KAGVTQTPRYLIKTRGQQVTLSCSPISGHRSVSWYQQTPGQGLQFLFEYFSETQRNKGNFPGRFSGRQFSNSRSEMNVSTLELGDSALYLCASSLQREIDEQFFGPGTRLTVL.

CDR3: CASRDRGPWYEQYF. The CDR3 DNA sequence: TGTGCCAGCAGAGACAGGGGGCCGTGGTACGAGCAGTACTTC. The gene calls are TRBV2 and TRBJ2-7; 10 bases align to TRBD1. Germline CDR1 and CDR2: SNHLY and FYNNEI. V lost 6 bases and J lost 4; bases outside the gene matches: 6. The CDR3 totals 14 residues. The complete variable domain, with remaining parts taken from reference TRBV2 and TRBJ2-7, reads EPEVTQTPSHQVTQMGQEVILRCVPISNHLYFYWYRQILGQKVEFLVSFYNNEISEKSEIFDDQFSVERPDGSNFTLKIRSTKLEDSAMYFCASRDRGPWYEQYFGPGTRLTVT.

The count of this clone is one. This chain connects TRBV30 to TRBJ1-1, with D hard to call. V was trimmed by 4 bases and J by 4 bases, leaving 10 bases between them. This CDR3 contains 12 residues. Germline V gene lookup returns CDR1 GTSNPN and CDR2 SVGIG (reference sequence). The CDR3, as DNA: TGTGCCTGGACCCCCATTCCCACTGAAGCTTTCTTT. Translated: CAWTPIPTEAFF.

The gene calls are TRBV12-2 and TRBJ1-6; whether TRBD1, the table's D call, matches the DNA was not checked. TRBV12-2 is deemed a pseudogene. The CDR3 has 14 amino acids. Here the CDR3 reads CASRSRDTNSPLHF. In DNA, the CDR3 is TGTGCAAGTCGCTCAAGGGACACTAATTCACCCCTCCACTTT.

V gene TRBV6-1 combines with J gene TRBJ1-2; 9 positions agree with TRBD1. The V gene end was trimmed by 7 bases and the J gene end by 7 bases; junction bases not matched to a gene: 13. The CDR3 sequence is 15 residues long. Germline CDR1 reads MNHNS; CDR2 reads SASEGT. In DNA form, the CDR3 reads TGTGCCAGCACTCCGCTAACAGGGGGCGCAGGTGGCTACACCTTC. Translating it yields CASTPLTGGAGGYTF.

This chain uses TRBV29-1 with TRBJ1-1; 7 bases align to TRBD1. This CDR3 comprises 13 residues. J gave up 6 bases and V 1 base, and 5 bases lay outside the gene matches. Per germline, CDR1 SQVTM and CDR2 ANQGSEA. The CDR3 DNA is TGCAGCGTTGAAGGTTGGACAGGCGCTGAAGCTTTCTTT. Encoded protein: CSVEGWTGAEAFF.

The chain links TRBV6-5 to TRBJ2-1, with 10 bases aligning to TRBD2. The V segment lost 6 bases and the J segment 8 bases; nucleotides outside the gene matches: 7. Germline CDR1 and CDR2: MNHEY and SVGAGI. This CDR3 spans 14 amino acids. The CDR3 DNA reads as TGTGCCAGCAGGAGAGCGGGGGGGCGGGATGAGCAGTTCTTC. It translates to CASRRAGGRDEQFF.

This clone was recorded once. The genes are TRBV23-1 and TRBJ1-2; TRBD1 aligns across 7 bases. TRBV23-1 is marked as an open reading frame, function uncertain. The ends lost 6 bases at V and 7 bases at J; junction bases unmatched: 8. The CDR3 is made up of 13 amino acids. The CDR3 sequence is CASSLLGTAGYTF. CDR3 nucleotide sequence: TGCGCCAGCAGCCTGTTAGGGACAGCTGGCTACACCTTC.

The chain joins TRBV6-5 to TRBJ2-5; 9 positions agree with TRBD2. The V segment lost 6 bases and the J segment 3 bases; nucleotides outside the gene matches: 8. Looked up from germline, CDR1 is MNHEY and CDR2 is SVGAGI. This CDR3 has 15 amino acids. CDR3 amino acids: CASSKLGLAEETQYF. The DNA of the CDR3 is TGTGCCAGCAGCAAACTGGGACTAGCCGAAGAGACCCAGTACTTC.

This chain uses TRBV5-1 with TRBJ1-1; TRBD1 aligns across 7 bases. CDR1 and CDR2 (germline): SGHRS, YFSETQ. Trimming took 3 bases from V and 4 from J; bases not matched to a gene: 3. The CDR3 covers 13 residues. In DNA, the CDR3 is TGCGCCAGCAGCTCCCAGGGGGGCACTGAAGCTTTCTTT. It codes for CASSSQGGTEAFF. The whole variable domain, remainder taken from reference TRBV5-1 and TRBJ1-1, is KAGVTQTPRYLIKTRGQQVTLSCSPISGHRSVSWYQQTPGQGLQFLFEYFSETQRNKGNFPGRFSGRQFSNSRSEMNVSTLELGDSALYLCASSSQGGTEAFFGQGTRLTVV.